A selection of T cell receptor beta chains follows, all from one sample in a study of blood T cell repertoires in COVID-19. TCRdb's table, derived via immunoSEQ multiplex PCR, lists solely in-frame clones and lacks some. Of 150,000 to 200,000 clones in the sample, around 91% were seen once. The sample was PBMCs or T cells enriched from blood (not recorded which). All receptors derive from a woman younger than 30 who had recovered from COVID-19. Both conserved end residues are part of each CDR3. The order of the fields is V gene, clone size, CDR3 protein. Clone size is stated in some rows and not others, as once, few, many or a class when expanded.

TRBV19,.,CASTQTGGTDTQYF
TRBV23-1,.,CASIGTGGNHEQYF
TRBV3-1/TRBV3-2,.,CASSQERMKPSSYNEQFF
TRBV4-1,few,CASSQVKAGPEAFF
TRBV9,.,CASSVAGAITGELFF
TRBV19,.,CASWDRGQGDTQYF
TRBV19,.,CASSVTPQGLTDTQYF
TRBV6-4,.,CASSVLAGGADTQYF
TRBV7-9,.,CASSSDNEQFF
TRBV9,.,CASSVAPGITDEQFF
TRBV7-2,.,CASSLAGVSYEQYF